A selection of T cell receptor beta chains follows, all from one sample in a study of technical replicates of blood from a handful of donors. The assay was immunoSEQ multiplex PCR, and TCRdb's table has in-frame clones only and misses some. The profile shows 75,000 to 90,000 clones, around 96% of them singletons. The sequenced sample consisted of T cells isolated from PBMCs. The source of these receptors is a human donor in good health. Both conserved end residues are part of each CDR3. The D gene is left open where the match is weak. Not all rows give a size; the values are once, few, many and, for expanded clones, a class.

v_gene	d_gene	abundance	j_gene	CDR3nt	CDR3aa
TRBV5-1	TRBD2	-	TRBJ2-1	TGCGCCAGCAGCTTGGGACCTAGCGGGAGGTCCTACAATGAGCAGTTCTTC	CASSLGPSGRSYNEQFF
TRBV9	TRBD1	-	TRBJ1-1	TGTGCCAGCAGCGAGGGACAGGGTGCCATGAACACTGAAGCTTTCTTT	CASSEGQGAMNTEAFF
TRBV6-1	TRBD2	-	TRBJ2-7	TGTGCCAGCAGTGTAGCGGGAGCTGTATCCTACGAGCAGTACTTC	CASSVAGAVSYEQYF
TRBV7-9	-	-	TRBJ2-7	TGTGCCAGCAGCTCACAGGGTCCGCAGTACTTC	CASSSQGPQYF
TRBV4-1	-	-	TRBJ1-5	TGCGCCAGCAGCCAGCATACAGGGAGTAGCAATCAGCCCCAGCATTTT	CASSQHTGSSNQPQHF
TRBV11-2	-	-	TRBJ2-1	TGTGCCAGCAGCTCCTTCATCCGAGATGAGCAGTTCTTC	CASSSFIRDEQFF
TRBV5-6	-	-	TRBJ1-2	TGTGCCAGCAGCTTGGGGCAGCGCTTTAACTATGGCTACACCTTC	CASSLGQRFNYGYTF
TRBV15	-	-	TRBJ2-3	TGTGCCACCAGCTCTAGGACTGTCTCAGATACGCAGTATTTT	CATSSRTVSDTQYF
TRBV7-2	-	-	TRBJ1-1	TGTGCCAGCAGCTCCTACAGGGAGAACACTGAAGCTTTCTTT	CASSSYRENTEAFF
TRBV30	TRBD1	-	TRBJ2-5	TGTGCCTGGGGAACAGGGGTAAAGGAGACCCAGTACTTC	CAWGTGVKETQYF
TRBV28	-	-	TRBJ2-7	TGTGCCAGCACTTTCGACAGCACGAGCTCCTACGAGCAGTACTTC	CASTFDSTSSYEQYF
TRBV7-9	-	-	TRBJ2-2	TGTGCCAGCAGCTTAGGAGGTACCGGGGAGCTGTTTTTT	CASSLGGTGELFF
TRBV14	-	-	TRBJ1-1	TGTGCCAGCAGCCAGAGAGTCGAGGAAATGAACACTGAAGCTTTCTTT	CASSQRVEEMNTEAFF
TRBV18	-	-	TRBJ2-7	TGTGCCAGCTCACCCACAGTCTCCTACGAGCAGTACTTC	CASSPTVSYEQYF
TRBV25-1	-	-	TRBJ2-7	TGTGCCAGCAGCCGGGACTTGAGCAGAGACGAGCAGTACTTC	CASSRDLSRDEQYF
TRBV11-3	-	once	TRBJ2-4	TGTGCCAGCAGCTTAGATCTCGGGGATTTGTACTTC	CASSLDLGDLYF
TRBV5-1	TRBD1	-	TRBJ2-5	TGCGCCAGCAGCTTCTCCCAGGGGGCTGAGACCCAGTACTTC	CASSFSQGAETQYF
TRBV18	-	once	TRBJ2-1	TGTGCCAGCTCACAAGGCCGGCAGGATGAGCAGTTCTTC	CASSQGRQDEQFF
TRBV11-2	TRBD1	-	TRBJ2-1	TGTGCCAGCAGCCTGGGACAGGGCCTTTACAATGAGCAGTTCTTC	CASSLGQGLYNEQFF
TRBV15	-	-	TRBJ2-5	TGTGCCACCAGCAGTCCCCTCTCCTCGCTAGCTAGCGAGACCCAGTACTTC	CATSSPLSSLASETQYF
TRBV29-1	-	-	TRBJ2-7	TGCAGCGTTGAAGAGGTACAGTCCGACGAGCAGTACTTC	CSVEEVQSDEQYF
TRBV6-5	-	-	TRBJ1-6	TGTGCCACCGGCCCAGGGGTAAATTCACCCCTCCACTTT	CATGPGVNSPLHF
TRBV28	TRBD2	-	TRBJ2-3	TGTGCCAGCAGCTCGGGACTAGCGGGAGAGAGTGATACGCAGTATTTT	CASSSGLAGESDTQYF
TRBV9	TRBD2	-	TRBJ2-7	TGTGCCAGCAGCGTAGAGGGAGGGGCTCAGAAAGAGCAGTACTTC	CASSVEGGAQKEQYF
TRBV5-1	-	-	TRBJ1-2	TGCGCCAGCAGCGACCAGGCTCAAGGCTACACCTTC	CASSDQAQGYTF
TRBV18	TRBD2	-	TRBJ2-1	TGTGCCAGCTCACCAGCACTAGCGGGAGGAAATGAGCAGTTCTTC	CASSPALAGGNEQFF
TRBV12-5	-	-	TRBJ2-1	TGTGCTAGTGGTGGGGGGTTACCGGCCTACAATGAGCAGTTCTTC	CASGGGLPAYNEQFF
TRBV27	-	-	TRBJ2-7	TGTGCCAGCAGTTTAGCGCCAATATCCACCTACGAGCAGTACTTC	CASSLAPISTYEQYF
TRBV25-1	TRBD1	-	TRBJ2-7	TGTGCCAGCAGTGAAGGGCAGGGGGTCTACGAGCAGTACTTC	CASSEGQGVYEQYF
TRBV29-1	-	-	TRBJ1-1	TGCAGCGTTAGGGGGTTGAACACTGAAGCTTTCTTT	CSVRGLNTEAFF
TRBV4-1	-	-	TRBJ1-1	TGCGCCAGCAGCCAAAGGAGGGCTAATCCTGAAGCTTTCTTT	CASSQRRANPEAFF
TRBV2	-	once	TRBJ2-2	TGTGCCAGCAGTGGCGGGGCGAACACCGGGGAGCTGTTTTTT	CASSGGANTGELFF
TRBV11-2	-	-	TRBJ2-1	TGTGCCAGCAGCTTAGCGGGATCCTACAATGAGCAGTTCTTC	CASSLAGSYNEQFF
TRBV5-4	TRBD1	-	TRBJ1-2	TGTGCCAGCAGCCCGGGACAACAGGGGAACTATGGCTACACCTTC	CASSPGQQGNYGYTF
TRBV19	-	-	TRBJ1-1	TGTGCCAGTAGTCTATCTCAGGATACTGAAGCTTTCTTT	CASSLSQDTEAFF
TRBV7-9	-	-	TRBJ2-2	TGTGCCAGCAGCTATCCACGGGCGTCAGGAGGGACCGGGGAGCTGTTTTTT	CASSYPRASGGTGELFF
TRBV23-1	-	once	TRBJ1-2	TGCGCCAGCAGCATTAAGAGACAATCTAACTATGGCTACACCTTC	CASSIKRQSNYGYTF
TRBV6-1	-	-	TRBJ2-7	TGTGCCAGCAACGGCGGGGGCATCTACGAGCAGTACTTC	CASNGGGIYEQYF
TRBV29-1	TRBD1	-	TRBJ2-7	TGCAGCGTTGATATGTTTGGATCGGACAGGGATGGATTCTACGAGCAGTACTTC	CSVDMFGSDRDGFYEQYF
TRBV7-9	-	-	TRBJ1-2	TGTGCCAGCAGCTTAGGCACGCGAGGCTACACCTTC	CASSLGTRGYTF
TRBV27	TRBD1	-	TRBJ1-4	TGTGCCAGCAGATTCATGGACAGGGATGAAAAACTGTTTTTT	CASRFMDRDEKLFF
TRBV29-1	-	-	TRBJ2-7	TGCAGCGTTGGATACGGGGGGCTAGCCTACGAGCAGTACTTC	CSVGYGGLAYEQYF
TRBV19	-	-	TRBJ2-1	TGTGCCAGTAGACAGGCGAATGAGCAGTTCTTC	CASRQANEQFF
TRBV5-1	-	-	TRBJ2-7	TGCGCCAGCAGCTTGGGAGGGAACTACTACGAGCAGTACTTC	CASSLGGNYYEQYF
TRBV4-3	-	-	TRBJ2-3	TGCGCCAGCAGCCAATTTTGGGCGGGTACGCAGTATTTT	CASSQFWAGTQYF
TRBV11-3	-	-	TRBJ2-1	TGTGCCAGCAGCTTAGTACGGAGAAATGAGCAGTTCTTC	CASSLVRRNEQFF
TRBV5-1	TRBD2	-	TRBJ2-3	TGCGCCAGCAGCTTGGGTGGACTAGTAGTCACAGATACGCAGTATTTT	CASSLGGLVVTDTQYF
TRBV4-1	-	-	TRBJ1-2	TGCGCCAGCAGCCCCTTACCCTCTGCGCCGAACTATGGCTACACCTTC	CASSPLPSAPNYGYTF
TRBV7-6	-	-	TRBJ1-2	TGTGCCAGCAGCTTAGAGGCAGGGAACTATGGCTACACCTTC	CASSLEAGNYGYTF
TRBV4-1	-	-	TRBJ2-7	TGCGCCAGCAGCCAAACCCCGGGGAGCACCTACGAGCAGTACTTC	CASSQTPGSTYEQYF
TRBV4-3	TRBD2	once	TRBJ2-5	TGCGCCAGCAGCCGTTGGACTAGCGGGAGCACCCGTGGGACCCAGTACTTC	CASSRWTSGSTRGTQYF
TRBV25-1	TRBD1	-	TRBJ2-2	TGTGCCAACAGTGTCTTGGACAGGGAAGCCGGGGAGCTGTTTTTT	CANSVLDREAGELFF